This T cell receptor beta chain was recovered during a study of esophageal squamous cell carcinoma tumors (dated by TCRdb to the early 2020s). Regarding the study in general: Principal component analysis with K-means clustering of immunohistochemical values for T-cell and checkpoint markers was used to divide patients into immuno relation high and low groups. The purpose of the study was to evaluate TCR repertoire diversity and shared TCR repertoires of T cells in the tumor environment of esophageal squamous cell carcinoma. Across the ten or so cases, around 1,600,000 TCRalpha and some 1.3 million TCRbeta total reads were obtained, of which about 32,000 and 35,000 were unique. The wider cohort included 50 to 55 esophageal squamous cell carcinoma patients in Japan who were treated with surgery, of whom about 21 were high and about 30 were low immuno relation cases. TCR sequencing covered 10 patients: five randomly selected high immuno relation cases and five background-matched low immuno relation cases.

The CDR3 runs 13 amino acids, cysteine and phenylalanine included. Only the CDR3 region is kept as DNA, spanning 39 bases read in frame from base 1. The trim is 3 bases for V and 6 bases for J, with a gap of 12 bases between the germline ends. CDR1 and CDR2, per the germline V gene (reference sequence), are LNHDA and SQIVND. The library was prepared using 5' RACE. A PCR using KAPA HiFi with TCRalpha or TCRbeta constant-region primers and a P20EA primer was followed by a nested second PCR with CA2 or CB2. Amplification of TCR genes was performed by unbiased adaptor ligation RT-PCR, in which reverse transcription was carried out with Superscript III and a polyT18-containing BSL-18E primer. After second-strand synthesis and blunting, the P10EA/P20EA adaptor was ligated to the cDNA 5' end, followed by NotI digestion. The first and second PCRs ran around 20 cycles of 98°C for 20 s, 65°C for 30 s and 72°C for 1 min. The Nextera XT Index kit v2 Set A was used to index the amplicons, which were then pooled in equimolar amounts and quantified with a Qubit 2.0 Fluorometer. Sequencing was carried out on the Illumina MiSeq platform with 2x300 bp paired-end reads. The published analysis was carried out like this. Using Repertoire Genesis software ver.1.0, reads were assigned to V and J genes based on the highest identity to IMGT reference sequences. CDR3 was defined as the region from Cys104 to Phe118 plus Gly119 and was translated, and unique sequence reads were defined by distinct V, J and CDR3 amino acids. Shared V|J combinations were chosen if significant in both a Fisher's exact test in edgeR and a Mann Whitney U test. After singletons were removed and 500 repertoire combinations were bootstrapped, the repertoire dissimilarity index was calculated using the R rdi package. Through fastp at Q25 and MiXCR, TCRdb rebuilt clones from the public reads, retaining in-frame beta chains. Each record represents a unique CDR3 protein, reported with the most common genes and DNA among its rows. Clone size and V and J calls follow TCRdb, not the original study. This sample is represented by about 5,600 distinct CDR3 sequences; 22% of them were singletons. About a third of the sample is taken by the ten largest.

Patients who had received neoadjuvant chemotherapy or for whom clinical information was lacking were excluded from enrollment. The TCR-sequenced cases shown were male and underwent subtotal esophagectomy with 2- or 3-field lymphadenectomy. A Qiagen AllPrep kit was used to extract RNA from bulk tumor tissue sections, and T cells were not sorted. Until RNA extraction, small sections of tumor tissue removed at surgery were kept in RNAlater reagent at -80 degrees C. Study-wide findings and limitations: TCR repertoire analysis included only a few cases, and CDR3 clonotype-level investigation was not performed. A single dominant TCRalpha VJ recombination with apparently reduced TCRalpha diversity was observed in three of the 10 cases. The high and low immuno relation groups did not differ in total TCR repertoire counts, but the high immuno relation group had more significant repertoire counts. Since the TCRalpha and TCRbeta chains were sequenced separately, neither the chain pairing nor the recognized antigens could be determined. Shared V|J recombination candidates may have been selected by chance because variation in the TCRalphabeta repertoire was large. Under 30 TRAV|TRAJ and about two dozen TRBV|TRBJ combinations, including TRAV13-1|TRAJ22 and TRBV7-9|TRBJ2-7, appeared to be shared among high immuno relation cases.

This clonotype showed up just a few times. The antigen it binds to is not known. Within one base of it there is no much larger clone, and no base qualities were kept. The sequence came from a man aged 50-85 years with esophageal squamous cell carcinoma. This chain joins TRBV19 to TRBJ2-7; TRBD2 is perhaps the D gene, given 7 matching bases. The sample consisted of tumor tissue. At the DNA level, the sequence is TGTGCCAGTAGTATTGGGGGGGGCGCCGAGCAGTACTTC. Its product reads: CASSIGGGAEQYF.